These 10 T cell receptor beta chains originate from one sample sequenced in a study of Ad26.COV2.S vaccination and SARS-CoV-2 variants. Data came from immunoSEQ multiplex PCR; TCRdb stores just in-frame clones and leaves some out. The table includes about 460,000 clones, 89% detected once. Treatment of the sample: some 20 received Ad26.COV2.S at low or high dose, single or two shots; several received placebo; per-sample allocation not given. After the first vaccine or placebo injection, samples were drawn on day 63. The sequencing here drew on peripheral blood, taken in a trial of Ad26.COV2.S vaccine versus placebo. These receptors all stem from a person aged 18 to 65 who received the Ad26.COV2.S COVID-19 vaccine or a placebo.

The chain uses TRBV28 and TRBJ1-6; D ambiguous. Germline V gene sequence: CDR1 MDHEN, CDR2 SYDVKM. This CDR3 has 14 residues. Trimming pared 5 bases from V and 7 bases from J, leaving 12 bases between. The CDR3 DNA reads TGTGCCAGCAGTCCCTTACCGGGAAATTCACCCCTCCACTTT. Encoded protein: CASSPLPGNSPLHF.

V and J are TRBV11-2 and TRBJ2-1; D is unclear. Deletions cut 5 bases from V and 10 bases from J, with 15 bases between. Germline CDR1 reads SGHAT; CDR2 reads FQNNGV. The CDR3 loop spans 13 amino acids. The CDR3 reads CASSVSILGEQFF. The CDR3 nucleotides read TGTGCCAGCAGCGTATCCATTTTGGGGGAGCAGTTCTTC.

CDR3 region: CASSKDGPYEQYF. DNA for the CDR3: TGTGCCAGCAGCAAGGACGGACCCTACGAGCAGTACTTC. The chain employs TRBV6-6 and TRBJ2-7; no firm D call. V lost 6 bases and J 2 bases, leaving 11 bases between the germline ends. The V gene's germline CDR1 is MNHNY and CDR2 SVGAGI (reference sequence). The CDR3 is made up of 13 amino acids.

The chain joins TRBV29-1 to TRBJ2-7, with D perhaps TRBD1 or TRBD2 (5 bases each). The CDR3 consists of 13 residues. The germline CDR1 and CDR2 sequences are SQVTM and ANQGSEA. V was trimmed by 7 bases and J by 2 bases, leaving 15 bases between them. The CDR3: CSGYRDRAYEQYF. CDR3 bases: TGCAGCGGGTACCGGGACCGCGCCTACGAGCAGTACTTC.

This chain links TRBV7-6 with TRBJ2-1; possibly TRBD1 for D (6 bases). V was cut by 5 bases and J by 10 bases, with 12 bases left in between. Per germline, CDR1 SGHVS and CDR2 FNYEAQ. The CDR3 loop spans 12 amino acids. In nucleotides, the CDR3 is TGTGCCAGCAGCCGCAACACAGGGGAGCAGTTCTTC. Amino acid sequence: CASSRNTGEQFF.

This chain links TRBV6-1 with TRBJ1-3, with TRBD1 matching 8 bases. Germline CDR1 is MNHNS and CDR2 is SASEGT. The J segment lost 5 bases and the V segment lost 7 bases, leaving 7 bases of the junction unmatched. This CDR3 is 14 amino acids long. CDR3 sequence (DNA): TGTGCCAGCATTCTGGACAGGGCGAGAAACACCATATATTTT. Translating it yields CASILDRARNTIYF.

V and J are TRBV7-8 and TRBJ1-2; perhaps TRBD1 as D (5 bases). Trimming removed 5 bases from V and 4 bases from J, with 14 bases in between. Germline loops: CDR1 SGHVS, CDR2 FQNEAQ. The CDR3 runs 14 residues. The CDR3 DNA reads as TGTGCCAGCAGCCCCGGGGACTCCGCCTATGGCTACACCTTC. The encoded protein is CASSPGDSAYGYTF.

The CDR3 coding sequence is TGTGCCAGCAGCTTGCGACAGGGTCGTTCTGGTGGCTACACCTTC. Translating gives CASSLRQGRSGGYTF. This chain connects TRBV5-6 to TRBJ1-2; TRBD1 aligns across 7 bases. J lost 7 bases, V lost 1 base, and 10 bases had no gene match. The CDR3 extends over 15 amino acids. Germline CDR1 reads SGHDT; CDR2 reads YYEEEE.

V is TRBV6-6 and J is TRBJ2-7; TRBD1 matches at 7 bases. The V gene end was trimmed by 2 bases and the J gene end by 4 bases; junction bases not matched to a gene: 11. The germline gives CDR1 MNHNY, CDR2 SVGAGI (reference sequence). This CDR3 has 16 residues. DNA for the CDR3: TGTGCCAGCAGTTACCGCTCCGGGACAGTGAATTACGAGCAGTACTTC. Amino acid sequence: CASSYRSGTVNYEQYF.

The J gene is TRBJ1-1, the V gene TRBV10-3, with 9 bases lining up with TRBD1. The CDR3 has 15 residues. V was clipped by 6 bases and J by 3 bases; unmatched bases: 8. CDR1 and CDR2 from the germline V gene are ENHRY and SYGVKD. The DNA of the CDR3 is TGTGCCATCAGGGGTCCCGGGACAGGGTACACTGAAGCTTTCTTT. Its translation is CAIRGPGTGYTEAFF.